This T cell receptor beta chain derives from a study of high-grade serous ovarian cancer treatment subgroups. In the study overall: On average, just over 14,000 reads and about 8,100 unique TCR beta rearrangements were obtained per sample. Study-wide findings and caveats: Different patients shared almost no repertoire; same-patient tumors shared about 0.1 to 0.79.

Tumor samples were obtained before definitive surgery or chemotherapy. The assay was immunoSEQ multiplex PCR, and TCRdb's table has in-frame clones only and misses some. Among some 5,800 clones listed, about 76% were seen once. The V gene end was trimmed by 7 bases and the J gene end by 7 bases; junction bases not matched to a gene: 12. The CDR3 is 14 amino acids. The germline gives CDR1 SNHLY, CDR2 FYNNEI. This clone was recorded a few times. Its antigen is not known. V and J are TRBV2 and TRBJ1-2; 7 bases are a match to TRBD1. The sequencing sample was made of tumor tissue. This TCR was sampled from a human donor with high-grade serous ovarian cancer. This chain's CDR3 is CASIQTGSGFGYTF. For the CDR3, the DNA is TGTGCCAGCATCCAGACAGGGTCAGGATTTGGCTACACCTTC.